The clone carrying this TCR beta chain was picked up a small number of times. This sample stems from a study of patients and donors after allogeneic stem cell transplantation. Each CDR3 protein gets one entry after TCRdb re-called the RT-PCR reads with MiXCR. The sample includes about 960,000 distinct CDR3 sequences, roughly 18% of them seen just once. This sequence was found in a human donor who was either an allogeneic HSCT recipient or a stem cell or donor lymphocyte infusion donor (not recorded which). It is not recorded whose cells these are; they may come from a transplant donor. Sequenced material: blood, either unsorted or a sorted T cell fraction (not recorded which).

The CDR3 DNA follows: TGTGCCAGCAGCCAAGAGGCAGGGAACGTGATAAGCTCCTACGAGCAGTACTTC. Amino acid sequence: CASSQEAGNVISSYEQYF. This chain links TRBV4-2 with TRBJ2-7, with D possibly TRBD1 on 5 matching bases. The V and J ends lost 0 bases and 0 bases respectively, with 18 bases between them. CDR1 and CDR2 from the germline V gene are LGHNA and YNFKEQ. The CDR3 length is 18 residues.